The entry below gives a single TCR beta chain sequence along with its context. What it binds is unknown. These data originate in a study of STAT5B mutations in CD4+ large granular lymphocyte leukemia. Study results and limitations: No patients shared main leukemic clonotypes, though about 25% appeared at low frequency elsewhere. Compared with healthy controls (2/35), patient top clones favored TRBV06 (8/27).

The assay was run at survey level. The data were produced by immunoSEQ multiplex PCR, yet TCRdb's version contains in-frame clones alone and is incomplete. The repertoire holds tens of thousands of clones, with around three quarters as singletons. The ends were cut back, 4 bases at V and 1 base at J, with 10 bases in the middle. There are 15 residues in the CDR3. The germline V gene has CDR1 LNHDA and CDR2 SQIVND (reference sequence). This sequence was found in a human donor in good health. V is TRBV19 and J is TRBJ1-4; D ambiguous. Sequencing was performed on CD4+ T cells from blood buffy coats. Here the CDR3 reads CASSTEGVTNEKLFF. CDR3 in DNA: TGTGCCAGTAGTACCGAGGGAGTAACTAATGAAAAACTGTTTTTT.